This TCR beta chain was found in a study of control samples from healthy donors and cancer patients. The CDR3 length is 13 residues. CDR1 is SEHNR and CDR2 is FQNEAQ in the germline V gene (reference sequence). V gave up 8 bases and J gave up 5 bases, with 12 bases separating them. Data came from immunoSEQ multiplex PCR; TCRdb stores just in-frame clones and leaves some out. The profile shows over 100,000 clones, approximately 90% of them singletons. The sequence derives from a man aged 35 to 55 in good health. The specimen was blood. V gene TRBV7-9 combines with J gene TRBJ1-4; D ambiguous. The CDR3, as DNA: TGTGCCAGCGTGGGGTTGAGGAATGAAAAACTGTTTTTT. It yields the protein CASVGLRNEKLFF.